The 25 T cell receptor beta chains below come from one sample, sequenced in a study of blood T cell repertoires in COVID-19. Assay: immunoSEQ multiplex PCR; the TCRdb copy retains only in-frame clones and omits some. The data contain 35,000 or so clones, around 86% of them seen just once; the ten biggest clones take up about 65%. Sequenced material: peripheral blood. Source of these receptors: a man aged 70-80 years with acute or convalescent COVID-19.

The genes are TRBV5-6 and TRBJ2-1; tentative D call: TRBD1 (6 bases). Germline-derived CDR1 and CDR2 are SGHDT and YYEEEE. V was pared by 0 bases and J by 8 bases, with 27 bases between. This CDR3 has 19 amino acids. The CDR3 region has the DNA TGTGCCAGCAGCTTGGTGGGTAGAAGGGTGCCAGGGGTTAGCGATGAGCAGTTCTTC. It codes for CASSLVGRRVPGVSDEQFF.

The CDR3 nucleotides read TGCGCCAGCAGTGAGATGAAAGCGGGCACAGATACGCAGTATTTT. It translates to CASSEMKAGTDTQYF. The chain combines TRBV10-2 with TRBJ2-3; maybe TRBD2 (5 bases). V lost 2 bases and J lost 1, with 10 bases in between. This CDR3 spans 15 amino acids. The germline V gene encodes CDR1 WSHSY and CDR2 SAAADI.

V usage is TRBV5-1 and J usage is TRBJ1-6, with D hard to call. The length of the CDR3 is 15 residues. CDR1 and CDR2 from the germline V gene are SGHRS and YFSETQ. V lost 6 bases and J lost 4, with 14 bases in between. DNA for the CDR3: TGCGCCAGCAATCCCGGGAGGGCTTATAATTCACCCCTCCACTTT. Translation: CASNPGRAYNSPLHF.

This clone was detected once. The chain has TRBV23-1 and TRBJ2-7, with D perhaps matching TRBD1 (5 bases). TRBV23-1 is an ORF, with its function uncertain. Trimming pared 0 bases from V and 3 bases from J, leaving 12 bases between. The CDR3 loop spans 15 amino acids. Written as DNA, the CDR3 is TGCGCCAGCAGTCAATCGCCGGACATGGTCTACGAGCAGTACTTC. Amino acids: CASSQSPDMVYEQYF.

This chain joins TRBV11-1 and TRBJ2-7; 7 positions match TRBD1. Germline assignment: CDR1 SGHAT and CDR2 FQDESV (reference sequence). After removal of 6 bases from V and 3 bases from J, the junction contained 11 bases not matched to a gene. This CDR3 contains 15 residues. The CDR3: CASSWDSRSDYEQYF. CDR3 DNA sequence: TGTGCCAGCAGTTGGGACAGTAGGTCGGACTACGAGCAGTACTTC.

The count of this clone is one. The J gene is TRBJ1-2, the V gene TRBV11-1; D is undetermined. With 5 bases removed from V and 7 bases from J, the gap between germline ends came to 20 bases. CDR1 SGHAT and CDR2 FQDESV come from the germline V gene (reference sequence). The CDR3 totals 15 residues. CDR3 sequence reads: CASSTGREPLGGYTF. In nucleotides, the CDR3 is TGTGCCAGCAGCACCGGACGGGAACCCCTTGGTGGCTACACCTTC.

This rearrangement joins TRBV7-6 to TRBJ1-2; possibly TRBD1 for D (6 bases). V was pared by 3 bases and J by 8 bases, with 16 bases between. The CDR3 sequence is 14 residues long. The V gene's germline CDR1 is SGHVS and CDR2 FNYEAQ. The CDR3 reads CASSLGQGSSGYTF. DNA for the CDR3: TGTGCCAGCAGCTTGGGGCAGGGGAGCTCCGGCTACACCTTC.

The rearrangement joins TRBV28 to TRBJ2-3; D perhaps matches TRBD1 (6 bases). The CDR3 spans 15 residues. Trimming removed 6 bases at V and 0 bases at J, with 13 bases between. CDR1 and CDR2 (germline): MDHEN, SYDVKM. The CDR3, as DNA: TGTGCCAGCAGATTAGGACAGTTTAGCACAGATACGCAGTATTTT. This gives the protein CASRLGQFSTDTQYF.

The J gene is TRBJ2-4, the V gene TRBV5-5; D remains unclear. This CDR3 region has 18 residues. The V gene lost 1 base and the J gene lost 6 bases, with 23 bases spanning the gap. CDR1 is SGHKS and CDR2 is YYEKEE in the germline V gene (reference sequence). CDR3 sequence (DNA): TGTGCCAGCAGCTTGCAGTATTTGGCTTCCCCTAGGTTAAACATTCAGTACTTC. Protein: CASSLQYLASPRLNIQYF.

V and J are TRBV7-9 and TRBJ1-4; D not certain. V dropped 6 bases and J dropped 0 bases, with 11 bases sitting between them. The CDR3 totals 15 residues. Germline CDR1 is SEHNR and CDR2 is FQNEAQ (reference sequence). CDR3 protein: CASRRSSATNEKLFF. CDR3 sequence (DNA): TGTGCCAGCAGGCGCTCAAGTGCAACTAATGAAAAACTGTTTTTT.

The chain has TRBV9 and TRBJ2-2; D uncertain. V lost 3 bases to trimming and J lost 7 bases, with 10 bases between them. Per the germline V gene, CDR1 is SGDLS and CDR2 is YYNGEE. CDR3 length: 13 residues. CDR3 sequence (DNA): TGTGCCAGCAGCGATAAGCTAGACGGGGAGCTGTTTTTT. Amino acid sequence: CASSDKLDGELFF.

The chain is built from TRBV6-1 and TRBJ1-1; D is unclear. The V end lost 2 bases, the J end lost 11 bases, and 15 bases lay between the germline ends. This CDR3 is 13 amino acids long. Germline-derived CDR1 and CDR2 are MNHNS and SASEGT. The CDR3: CASSERGDRLAFF. The CDR3 coding sequence is TGTGCCAGCAGTGAACGGGGAGATCGGCTGGCTTTCTTT.

The rearrangement joins TRBV18 to TRBJ2-1; 9 nucleotides match TRBD1. Germline loops: CDR1 KGHSH, CDR2 LQKENI. CDR3 size: 15 residues. The V segment lost 3 bases and the J segment 4 bases; nucleotides outside the gene matches: 4. CDR3 sequence reads: CASSPGTGQYNEQFF. The CDR3 DNA follows: TGTGCCAGCTCACCCGGGACAGGGCAATACAATGAGCAGTTCTTC.

This clone appeared a single time. The chain combines TRBV5-1 with TRBJ2-2; TRBD1 agrees at 8 bases. The CDR3 extends over 15 amino acids. Germline CDR1 is SGHRS and CDR2 is YFSETQ. With V trimmed by 7 bases and J by 0 bases, 5 bases remained unmatched. In nucleotides, the CDR3 is TGCGCCAGCGGGCAACAGGGGGCGAACACCGGGGAGCTGTTTTTT. Amino acid sequence: CASGQQGANTGELFF.

V is TRBV27 and J is TRBJ1-6; D gene uncertain. This CDR3 has 16 residues. The V gene lost 7 bases and the J gene lost 7 bases, with 20 bases spanning the gap. CDR1 is MNHEY, CDR2 SMNVEV, per germline (reference sequence). The CDR3 spells CASTLKGGSSNSPLHF. DNA of the CDR3: TGTGCCAGCACCCTAAAGGGAGGCAGCTCAAATTCACCCCTCCACTTT.

The rearrangement joins TRBV19 to TRBJ1-5, with D unclear. Trimming took 7 bases from V and 2 from J, leaving 12 bases between them. CDR1 is LNHDA, CDR2 SQIVND, per germline (reference sequence). The CDR3 length is 14 residues. The CDR3 bases are TGTGCCAGTACCACCTCCGGGGGCAATCAGCCCCAGCATTTT. It specifies CASTTSGGNQPQHF.

The chain joins TRBV28 to TRBJ2-7; D possibly corresponds to TRBD2 (5 bases). Germline CDR1 and CDR2: MDHEN and SYDVKM. Trimming removed 5 bases at V and 3 bases at J, with 11 bases between. The CDR3 spans 13 residues. The CDR3 here is CASSDPGVYEQYF. The CDR3, as DNA: TGTGCCAGCAGTGACCCCGGGGTCTACGAGCAGTACTTC.

The V gene is TRBV9, the J gene TRBJ1-4, with D possibly TRBD1 on 6 matching bases. Trimming removed 1 base from V and 5 bases from J, with 18 bases in between. Germline values: CDR1 SGDLS, CDR2 YYNGEE. The CDR3 is 17 residues long. Here the CDR3 reads CASSVTPQGRGNEKLFF. DNA of the CDR3: TGTGCCAGCAGCGTAACGCCTCAGGGGCGGGGGAATGAAAAACTGTTTTTT.

This chain links TRBV19 with TRBJ1-1, with 8 bases matching TRBD1. The length of the CDR3 is 14 residues. Per germline, CDR1 LNHDA and CDR2 SQIVND (reference sequence). V was clipped by 3 bases and J by 3 bases; unmatched bases: 3. The CDR3 spells CASSIQGADTEAFF. The CDR3, as DNA: TGTGCCAGTAGTATCCAGGGGGCGGACACTGAAGCTTTCTTT.

This rearrangement joins TRBV7-2 to TRBJ1-3; D might be TRBD1 (5 bases). The germline V gene encodes CDR1 SGHTA and CDR2 FQGNSA. Between the trimmed V and J ends, which lost 4 bases and 4 bases, there was a span of 11 bases. The CDR3 extends over 14 amino acids. The CDR3 loop reads CASSYQGYGNTIYF. The DNA for the CDR3 is TGTGCCAGCAGCTATCAGGGCTACGGAAACACCATATATTTT. Combining the CDR3 with reference TRBV7-2 and TRBJ1-3 gives the whole variable domain GAGVSQSPSNKVTEKGKDVELRCDPISGHTALYWYRQSLGQGLEFLIYFQGNSAPDKSGLPSDRFSAERTGGSVSTLTIQRTQQEDSAVYLCASSYQGYGNTIYFGEGSWLTVV.

The V gene is TRBV12-5, the J gene TRBJ2-7; 7 bases map to TRBD2. Germline assignment: CDR1 LGHNT and CDR2 FRNRAP. V shed 5 bases and J 6 bases; nucleotides not matched to a gene: 10. CDR3 length: 14 residues. CDR3 sequence: CASGTGTGRSEQYF. CDR3 nucleotide sequence: TGTGCTAGTGGTACTGGGACCGGGAGGAGCGAGCAGTACTTC.

This chain connects TRBV30 to TRBJ2-3; 7 bases align to TRBD2. This CDR3 contains 13 residues. Germline values: CDR1 GTSNPN, CDR2 SVGIG (reference sequence). The V segment lost 5 bases and the J segment 5 bases; nucleotides outside the gene matches: 7. The CDR3 here is CAWDLGGGDTQYF. The CDR3 region has the DNA TGTGCCTGGGATTTGGGGGGGGGAGATACGCAGTATTTT.

V usage is TRBV5-4 and J usage is TRBJ1-6; 7 nucleotides line up with TRBD1. The germline gives CDR1 SGHNT, CDR2 YYREEE (reference sequence). V was pared by 4 bases and J by 8 bases, with 9 bases of the junction left unmatched. CDR3 size: 15 residues. CDR3 coding DNA: TGTGCCAGCAGCGGAGGACAGGTCCCGTATTCACCCCTCCACTTT. This encodes CASSGGQVPYSPLHF.

CDR3 sequence (DNA): TGCAGTGCTAGTCTCCGGTCGCCCGGGATGGACGAGCAGTACTTC. Translating it yields CSASLRSPGMDEQYF. The rearrangement joins TRBV20-1 to TRBJ2-7; D might be TRBD2 (5 bases). CDR1 is DFQATT, CDR2 SNEGSKA, per germline (reference sequence). The ends were cut back, 3 bases at V and 5 bases at J, with 20 bases in the middle. This CDR3 region has 15 residues.

As for this clone: No conserved phenylalanine or tryptophan ends this CDR3, so it is likely a read error. It is unclear where the CDR3 begins or ends on the DNA, so no DNA is shown, and the CDR3 is as TCRdb lists it. The CDR3 spells CASSPDTISWLVE. This chain joins TRBV6-6 and TRBJ1-2; the table gives TRBD1 as D, unverified against the DNA. Germline V gene data show CDR1 as MNHNY and CDR2 as SVGAGI (reference sequence). The CDR3 has 13 residues if both end residues are counted.